This T cell receptor (beta chain) came from a study of Ad26.COV2.S vaccination and SARS-CoV-2 variants. Study-level background: Participant was drawn from the COV1001 Ad26.COV2.S trial arm.

Treatment specified: roughly 18 received Ad26.COV2.S at low or high dose, single or two shots; about five received placebo; per-sample allocation not given. Collection of the samples took place on day 63 after the first injection of vaccine or placebo. Regarding this clone: What it recognizes is unknown.

The repertoire was sequenced with immunoSEQ multiplex PCR; TCRdb's copy has only in-frame clones and lacks some. The sample yields approximately 500,000 clones, roughly 87% seen once. This CDR3 has 15 amino acids. CDR1 and CDR2 from the germline V gene are SGHTA and FQGNSA. The V gene lost 1 base and the J gene lost 6 bases, with 12 bases spanning the gap. Overall study findings and caveats: After vaccination, substantial breadth of spike-specific CD8+ and CD4+ responses was reported.

The specimen was peripheral blood, collected in a trial of Ad26.COV2.S vaccine versus placebo. This sequence joins TRBV7-2 and TRBJ1-4; D is uncertain. The TCR originated in a person aged 18 to 59 who received the Ad26.COV2.S COVID-19 vaccine or a placebo. The CDR3 bases are TGTGCCAGCAGCTTAGGGGTGACATCCGATGAAAAACTGTTTTTT. Protein sequence: CASSLGVTSDEKLFF.